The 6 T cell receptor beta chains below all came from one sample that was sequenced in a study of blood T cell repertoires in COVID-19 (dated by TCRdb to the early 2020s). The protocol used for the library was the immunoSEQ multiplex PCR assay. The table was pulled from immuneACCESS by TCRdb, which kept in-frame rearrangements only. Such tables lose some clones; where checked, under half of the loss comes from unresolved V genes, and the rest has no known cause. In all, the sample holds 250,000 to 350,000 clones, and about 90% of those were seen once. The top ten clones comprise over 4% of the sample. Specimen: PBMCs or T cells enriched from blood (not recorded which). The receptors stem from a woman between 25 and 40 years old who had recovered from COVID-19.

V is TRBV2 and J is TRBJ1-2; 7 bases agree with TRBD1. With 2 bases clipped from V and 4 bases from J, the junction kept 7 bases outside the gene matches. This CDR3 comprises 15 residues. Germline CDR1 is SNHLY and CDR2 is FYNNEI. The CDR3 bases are TGTGCCAGCAGTGAAACCCTGGGACAGTTCTATGGCTACACCTTC. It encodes CASSETLGQFYGYTF.

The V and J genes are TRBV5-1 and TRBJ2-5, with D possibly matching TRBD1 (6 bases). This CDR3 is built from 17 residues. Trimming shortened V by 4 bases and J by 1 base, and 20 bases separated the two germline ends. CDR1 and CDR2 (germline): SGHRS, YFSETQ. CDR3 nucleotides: TGCGCCAGCAGCCCAACCTTAGGGGGAAGGACCCAAGAGACCCAGTACTTC. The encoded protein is CASSPTLGGRTQETQYF.

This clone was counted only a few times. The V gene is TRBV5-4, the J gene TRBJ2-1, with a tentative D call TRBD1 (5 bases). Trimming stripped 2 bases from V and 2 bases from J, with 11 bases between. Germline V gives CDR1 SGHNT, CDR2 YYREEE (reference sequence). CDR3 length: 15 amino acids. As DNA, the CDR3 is TGTGCCAGCAGCTTAACCCAGGGCCCCTACAATGAGCAGTTCTTC. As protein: CASSLTQGPYNEQFF.

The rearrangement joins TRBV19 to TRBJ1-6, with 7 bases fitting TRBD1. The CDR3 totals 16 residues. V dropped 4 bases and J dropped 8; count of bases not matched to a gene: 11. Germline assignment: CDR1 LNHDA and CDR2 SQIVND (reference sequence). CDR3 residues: CASSTLTGVYDSPLHF. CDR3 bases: TGTGCCAGTAGTACCCTAACAGGGGTTTACGATTCACCCCTCCACTTT.

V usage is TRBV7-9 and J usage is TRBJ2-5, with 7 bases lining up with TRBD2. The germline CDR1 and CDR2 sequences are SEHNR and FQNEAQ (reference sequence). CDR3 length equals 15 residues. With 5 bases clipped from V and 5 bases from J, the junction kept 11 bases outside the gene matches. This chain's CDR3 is CASSPLGGEWETQYF. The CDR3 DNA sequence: TGTGCCAGCAGCCCCCTGGGAGGGGAGTGGGAGACCCAGTACTTC.

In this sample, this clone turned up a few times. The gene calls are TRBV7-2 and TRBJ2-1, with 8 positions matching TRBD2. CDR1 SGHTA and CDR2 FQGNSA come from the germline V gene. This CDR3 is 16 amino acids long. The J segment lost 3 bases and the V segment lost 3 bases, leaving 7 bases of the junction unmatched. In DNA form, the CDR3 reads TGTGCCAGCAGCTTCAGCGGGGGTTACTTCTACAATGAGCAGTTCTTC. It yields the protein CASSFSGGYFYNEQFF.